The clone carrying this T cell receptor beta chain was recorded a few times. The sample comes from a study of cytomegalovirus exposure and HLA in healthy donors. The CDR3 spans 15 residues. Germline V gene data show CDR1 as ENHRY and CDR2 as SYGVKD. Deletions cut 10 bases from V and 0 bases from J, with 17 bases between. PCR amplification relied on 60 Vbeta primers (plus 13 Jbeta primers). Generated by immunoSEQ multiplex PCR, the TCRdb table keeps only in-frame clones and is missing some. The sample has 90,000 to 120,000 clones, about 9.4% seen once. The sample taken for sequencing was PBMCs. This chain connects TRBV10-3 to TRBJ2-3, with D possibly being TRBD1 (6 bases). The receptor's source is a middle-aged man in good health and CMV-seropositive. The CDR3 reads CATLNRVYSTDTQYF. The CDR3 DNA reads as TGTGCCACCCTGAACAGGGTCTATAGCACAGATACGCAGTATTTT.